A selection of T cell receptor beta chains follows, all from one sample in a study of T cell responses to AZD1222 COVID-19 vaccine. Profiled with immunoSEQ multiplex PCR; TCRdb holds only in-frame clones, not every one. The sample consists of roughly 100,000 clones, about 88% of them appearing once. This material consisted of peripheral blood, taken on day 0 of AZD1222 vaccination. The receptors were sampled from an adult in good health. The conserved cysteine and the conserved F or W are not part of the CDR3 here.

>TRBV7-9
ASSRESNQPQH
>TRBV5-8
ASSLDYYEQY
>TRBV6-5
ASSYSWDISSYEQY
>TRBV9
ASSVGKGTYGYT
>TRBV30
AWETGRGNTIY
>TRBV9
ASSARDTGYGYT
>TRBV5-1
ASSVQGGGPYEQY
>TRBV7-8
ASSSKRPQGQQETQY
>TRBV6-5
ASSYFRDYEQY
>TRBV10-3
AISESPHRDSYEQY
>TRBV29-1
SVSPGQIYEQY
>TRBV15
ATSRGRSSGNEQF
>TRBV10-1
ASSDLVGGPNEQF
>TRBV9
ASTLAAGDQRNGGNQPQH
>TRBV27
ASSLSNGNQPQH
>TRBV19
ASRKGGPTNEKLF
>TRBV6-1
ASSEQGGGTEAF
>TRBV10-3
AISESILRDKDQPQH
>TRBV5-4
ASSLGKLNEKLF
>TRBV29-1
SVSTAGQGMNTEAF
>TRBV6-5
GTEELQNKGYT
>TRBV27
ASSLGRGLASPNTGELF